The T cell receptor beta chain under discussion was sequenced for a study of T cell repertoires in cytomegalovirus infection (dated by TCRdb to the late 2010s). As for the study more broadly: Alongside well-studied HLA-B-restricted epitopes, the peptide stimulations were aimed at recently identified HLA-C-restricted CMV epitopes, whose presentation resists viral immunomodulation. Donor HLA type was relevant to the analysis, as public TCR beta signatures indicated carriage of CMV infection together with the matching HLA type.

As for this clonotype: Its antigen is unknown. Base qualities are missing; no much larger clone stands one base away.

The sample was run on an Illumina HiSeq 1500. Starting from the raw public reads, TCRdb applied fastp trimming at Q25, assembled clones with MiXCR and retained in-frame beta chains. Entries that share a CDR3 protein sequence are merged under the most common genes and DNA. Across this sample there are about 700,000 distinct CDR3 sequences, with roughly 36% seen only once. In total, the top ten clones hold about 20% of the sample. Inclusive of the bounding cysteine and phenylalanine, the CDR3 is 15 residues long. This entry keeps only the CDR3 DNA: 45 bases, framed from base 1. The germline V gene (reference sequence) supplies CDR1 DFQATT and CDR2 SNEGSKA. V loses 3 bases of germline sequence and J loses 2 bases, and the interval between the two ends is 14 bases. The treatment or condition label on this specimen signifies: in vitro stimulation with specific CMV peptide epitopes to enrich CMV-specific T cells.

The research as a whole found: The ex vivo response was dominated by HLA-C-restricted CMV-specific TCR beta clonotypes, and the single most frequent clonotype in two of eight donors was supplied by these HLA-C-restricted clonotypes. In both this cohort and an independent cohort of 300 to 450 donors, the cumulative frequency of public TCR beta family members distinguished carriers of CMV infection plus the relevant HLA type.

The chain was built from TRBV20-1 and TRBJ1-5, with a weak D call of TRBD1 (6 bases match). Sequencing used cultured PBMCs, obtained from culture after CMV antigen stimulation. The source of this sequence is a human donor in good health (CMV status not recorded). Some clones in this sample may be carry-over from other donors' samples. The CDR3 reads as follows: CSASEGTPGNQPQHF. The nucleotide sequence reads as follows: TGCAGTGCTAGTGAAGGGACACCGGGCAATCAGCCCCAGCATTTT.